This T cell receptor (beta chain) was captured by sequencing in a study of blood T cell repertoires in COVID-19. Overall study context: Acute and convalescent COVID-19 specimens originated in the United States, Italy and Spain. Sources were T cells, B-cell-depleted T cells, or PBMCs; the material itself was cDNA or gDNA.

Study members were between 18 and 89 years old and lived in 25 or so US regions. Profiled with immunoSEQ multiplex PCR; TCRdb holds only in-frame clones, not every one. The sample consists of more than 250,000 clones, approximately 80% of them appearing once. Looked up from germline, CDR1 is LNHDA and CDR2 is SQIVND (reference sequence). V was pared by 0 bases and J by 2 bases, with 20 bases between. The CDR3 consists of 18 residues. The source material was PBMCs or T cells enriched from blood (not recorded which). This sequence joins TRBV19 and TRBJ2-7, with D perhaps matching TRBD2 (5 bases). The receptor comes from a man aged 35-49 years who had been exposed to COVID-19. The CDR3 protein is CASSIDGPGTPRPYEQYF. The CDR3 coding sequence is TGTGCCAGTAGTATAGATGGGCCGGGAACCCCCAGACCCTACGAGCAGTACTTC.